This TCR beta chain originates from a study of blood T cell repertoires in COVID-19. Concerning this clone itself: Other nucleotide sequences in the sample specify the same CDR3.

V gave up 4 bases and J gave up 0 bases, with 11 bases separating them. This CDR3 has 16 residues. In germline, CDR1 is SGHRS, CDR2 YFSETQ. Seattle patient enrollment occurred during active infection, with longitudinal follow-up thereafter. Source study methods: How many nucleated cells were present was estimated from reference gene primer amplification. Libraries were prepared by immunoSEQ multiplex PCR; TCRdb keeps only in-frame clonotypes and omits some of them. V and J calls and clone size are copied from that table; D and trimming were computed from the DNA. The table lists some 200,000 clones, about 93% of them singletons.

The sequencing sample was made of peripheral blood. The chain employs TRBV5-1 and TRBJ1-6; D remains ambiguous. This TCR was recovered from a young man with COVID-19, enrolled during active disease. The CDR3 DNA follows: TGCGCCAGCAGCCTAACCGGGAGCTCCTATAATTCACCCCTCCACTTT. Its protein product is CASSLTGSSYNSPLHF.